Below are 17 T cell receptor beta chains sequenced from a single sample in a study of beta chain features in type 1 diabetes. Expressed TCRB transcripts were sequenced after all isolated RNA was converted to cDNA. TCRdb's copy holds only in-frame clones and misses some; the assay was immunoSEQ multiplex PCR. The sample records 640,000 or so clones, about 14% being singletons. Points from the study as a whole: Moderately but significantly shorter TCRB CDR3s were found in Type 1 diabetes patients in all four CD4+ subsets.

These receptors have no identified antigens. Sequences were obtained from naive CD4+ T cells from blood. The receptors stem from a man aged 18 to 35 with type 1 diabetes.

This clone came up a few times. The junction shows a germline mismatch at one end, possibly a read error. The chain employs TRBV7-2 and TRBJ2-3, with D maybe TRBD1 (5 bases). Germline V lookup: CDR1 SGHTA, CDR2 FQGNSA. The CDR3 spans 15 residues. The chain's CDR3 is CASSPAWGRTDTQYF. DNA of the CDR3: TGTGCCAGCAGCCCGGCTTGGGGCCGCACGGATACGCAGTATTTT. The whole variable domain, filled in from reference TRBV7-2 and TRBJ2-3, reads GAGVSQSPSNKVTEKGKDVELRCDPISGHTALYWYRQSLGQGLEFLIYFQGNSAPDKSGLPSDRFSAERTGGSVSTLTIQRTQQEDSAVYLCASSPAWGRTDTQYFGPGTRLTVL.

The genes are TRBV25-1 and TRBJ2-7; D remains unclear. V was shortened by 4 bases and J by 3 bases, with 16 bases between the two germline ends. The CDR3 sequence is 15 residues long. Germline V gene lookup returns CDR1 MGHDK and CDR2 SYGVNS. The CDR3 spells CASSAPQAHNYEQYF. The CDR3 coding sequence is TGTGCCAGCAGTGCTCCCCAGGCCCATAACTACGAGCAGTACTTC.

The gene calls are TRBV4-1 and TRBJ2-3, with 8 bases that match TRBD2. CDR3 length equals 17 residues. V shed 0 bases, J shed 2 bases, and the junction held 7 bases outside the gene matches. Germline CDR1 reads MGHRA; CDR2 reads YSYEKL. DNA of the CDR3: TGCGCCAGCAGCCAAGATTACCTAGCGGGTATCACAGATACGCAGTATTTT. Its translation is CASSQDYLAGITDTQYF.

This clone was recorded a few times. The genes are TRBV5-1 and TRBJ2-1; 8 bases agree with TRBD2. This CDR3 region has 19 residues. CDR1 SGHRS and CDR2 YFSETQ come from the germline V gene. The ends lost 2 bases at V and 0 bases at J; junction bases unmatched: 13. The CDR3 here is CASSLGRGVFPSSYNEQFF. CDR3 DNA: TGCGCCAGCAGCTTAGGGCGGGGGGTTTTCCCTAGCTCCTACAATGAGCAGTTCTTC.

This clone turned up a few times. V gene TRBV6-6 combines with J gene TRBJ1-2; the match to TRBD1 covers 8 bases. In germline, CDR1 is MNHNY, CDR2 SVGAGI (reference sequence). Trimming at V came to 5 bases and at J to 8 bases, leaving 13 bases not matched to a gene. The CDR3 length is 15 residues. The CDR3 loop reads CASSTRDRRVEGYTF. The CDR3 DNA sequence: TGTGCCAGCAGTACAAGGGACAGGCGGGTGGAAGGCTACACCTTC.

Comment on this clone: A read error may account for a junction end that differs from germline. The chain combines TRBV5-1 with TRBJ1-4, with D perhaps matching TRBD1 (5 bases). In germline, CDR1 is SGHRS, CDR2 YFSETQ. The CDR3 has 16 residues. CDR3 region: CASSLALLGANEKLFF. In DNA form, the CDR3 reads TGCGCCAGCAGCTTGGCCCTCCTAGGGGCTAACGAAAAACTGTTTTTT. Combining the CDR3 with reference TRBV5-1 and TRBJ1-4 gives the whole variable domain KAGVTQTPRYLIKTRGQQVTLSCSPISGHRSVSWYQQTPGQGLQFLFEYFSETQRNKGNFPGRFSGRQFSNSRSEMNVSTLELGDSALYLCASSLALLGANEKLFFGSGTQLSVL.

This clone appeared a few times. The genes are TRBV7-3 and TRBJ1-1; a possible D gene is TRBD1 (6 bases). Germline CDR1 is SGHTA and CDR2 is FQGTGA. Trimming removed 5 bases from V and 1 base from J, with 11 bases in between. The CDR3 is made up of 14 amino acids. The CDR3 DNA is TGTGCCAGCAGCCAGGGGCTAACGAACACTGAAGCTTTCTTT. Its translation is CASSQGLTNTEAFF.

This clone was detected a few times. The chain links TRBV2 to TRBJ2-1; D is unclear. V lost 8 bases, J lost 3 bases, and 8 bases lay in between. Germline V gene sequence: CDR1 SNHLY, CDR2 FYNNEI. This CDR3 has 12 residues. The chain's CDR3 is CASQRYYNEQFF. The CDR3 region has the DNA TGTGCCAGCCAGCGTTACTACAATGAGCAGTTCTTC.

This chain links TRBV6-5 with TRBJ1-3, with 8 positions matching TRBD1. The CDR3 has 15 residues. CDR1 and CDR2 (germline): MNHEY, SVGAGI. V was pared by 5 bases and J by 3 bases, with 6 bases of the junction left unmatched. CDR3 nucleotides: TGTGCCAGCAGTACGACAGGGGTCCATGGAAACACCATATATTTT. Translation gives CASSTTGVHGNTIYF.

This clone was seen a few times. The chain is built from TRBV25-1 and TRBJ2-5, with TRBD1 identical over 8 bases. Trimming took 3 bases from V and 5 from J; bases not matched to a gene: 8. The CDR3 is made up of 15 amino acids. Germline values: CDR1 MGHDK, CDR2 SYGVNS. This chain's CDR3 is CASSDPSRGPETQYF. In DNA, the CDR3 is TGTGCCAGCAGTGACCCGTCCAGGGGGCCGGAGACCCAGTACTTC.

This clone was counted between two and nine times. CDR3 DNA: TGTGCCTGGTCAGGGCGCGATAGGTCTCAGCCCCAGCATTTT. Translated, it gives CAWSGRDRSQPQHF. The genes are TRBV30 and TRBJ1-5, with D maybe TRBD1 (5 bases). V was cut by 5 bases and J by 6 bases, with 17 bases left in between. This CDR3 comprises 14 residues. Germline V gene sequence: CDR1 GTSNPN, CDR2 SVGIG (reference sequence).

The table lists this clone with a few counts. An end of the junction does not agree with germline; a read error may underlie this. The chain employs TRBV7-9 and TRBJ2-5, with D tentatively TRBD1 (5 bases). Looked up from germline, CDR1 is SEHNR and CDR2 is FQNEAQ (reference sequence). The CDR3 loop spans 13 amino acids. The DNA for the CDR3 is TGTGCCAGCACCTTAGGGGTGGCGGAGACCCAGTACTTC. It codes for CASTLGVAETQYF.

This clone was found a few times. This sequence joins TRBV5-1 and TRBJ2-3, with 9 bases fitting TRBD1. Unmatched junction bases numbered 3, after V lost 3 bases and J lost 4 bases. This CDR3 has 14 amino acids. Per germline, CDR1 SGHRS and CDR2 YFSETQ. The CDR3 DNA reads as TGCGCCAGCAGCTCGGGACAGGGCCCAGATACGCAGTATTTT. As protein: CASSSGQGPDTQYF.

There are a few counts of this clone. V gene TRBV7-9 combines with J gene TRBJ1-2; D is ambiguous. Trimming shortened V by 1 base and J by 0 bases, and 9 bases separated the two germline ends. Germline loops: CDR1 SEHNR, CDR2 FQNEAQ (reference sequence). The CDR3 has 15 residues. CDR3 nucleotide sequence: TGTGCCAGCAGCTTAGTTCGCGAGGCTAACTATGGCTACACCTTC. As protein: CASSLVREANYGYTF.

This clone occurred a few times. The chain recombines TRBV4-2 with TRBJ2-3; D may be TRBD1 (7 bases). Germline CDR1 is LGHNA and CDR2 is YNFKEQ. Trimming shortened V by 2 bases and J by 5 bases, and 14 bases separated the two germline ends. The CDR3 covers 15 residues. The CDR3 bases are TGTGCCAGCAGCCAATCAGGCCAGGGGGGAGATACGCAGTATTTT. Amino acid sequence: CASSQSGQGGDTQYF.

V usage is TRBV10-3 and J usage is TRBJ2-3; 7 nucleotides line up with TRBD1. The CDR3 has 17 residues. V lost 0 bases, J lost 2 bases, and 8 bases stayed unmatched. Looked up from germline, CDR1 is ENHRY and CDR2 is SYGVKD. The CDR3 sequence is CAISESGGRGLTDTQYF. DNA of the CDR3: TGTGCCATCAGTGAGTCAGGGGGCAGGGGCCTCACAGATACGCAGTATTTT.

This clone showed up just a few times. The V gene is TRBV6-5, the J gene TRBJ2-1, with a possible D match to TRBD2 (6 bases). The CDR3 is 14 residues long. Trimming shortened V by 6 bases and J by 2 bases, and 11 bases separated the two germline ends. The germline CDR1 and CDR2 sequences are MNHEY and SVGAGI. This chain's CDR3 is CASSAGRTYNEQFF. CDR3 bases: TGTGCCAGCAGCGCGGGACGGACCTACAATGAGCAGTTCTTC.